The 28 T cell receptor beta chains in this list originate from one sample, sequenced in a study of T cells in tumors after PD-1 blockade. Clones were sequenced by immunoSEQ multiplex PCR, and TCRdb holds only the in-frame ones, with some missing. The sample shows 45,000 to 60,000 clones, more than 65% of them seen only once. This material consisted of PBMCs, taken before anti-PD-1 therapy. The receptors shown here come from a human donor with advanced basal cell or squamous cell carcinoma (not recorded which).

V is TRBV5-1 and J is TRBJ2-1; TRBD2 matches 13 bases. The CDR3 consists of 15 residues. The J segment lost 4 bases and the V segment lost 3 bases, leaving 1 base of the junction unmatched. CDR1 and CDR2 (germline): SGHRS, YFSETQ. In DNA, the CDR3 is TGCGCCAGCAGCTGGGGACTAGCGGGATACAATGAGCAGTTCTTC. Translated, it gives CASSWGLAGYNEQFF.

This clone was found many times. The V gene is TRBV29-1, the J gene TRBJ1-4, with a possible D match to TRBD1 (6 bases). CDR3 length equals 16 residues. Germline CDR1 is SQVTM and CDR2 is ANQGSEA. Between the trimmed V and J ends, which lost 2 bases and 2 bases, there was a span of 15 bases. CDR3 DNA sequence: TGCAGCGTTGAATCTGGGGGCGAGGGGACTAATGAAAAACTGTTTTTT. Its protein is CSVESGGEGTNEKLFF.

V usage is TRBV3-1 (or the pseudogene TRBV3-2) and J usage is TRBJ2-7, with D perhaps matching TRBD1 or TRBD2 (6 bases each). Germline-derived CDR1 and CDR2 are LGHDT and YNNKEL (reference sequence). The CDR3 sequence is 16 residues long. V lost 4 bases and J 6 bases, leaving 22 bases between the germline ends. CDR3 loop: CASSLQTGTGAPEQYF. The DNA of the CDR3 is TGTGCCAGCAGCCTCCAGACCGGGACGGGGGCCCCCGAGCAGTACTTC.

The rearrangement joins TRBV4-1 to TRBJ2-1; TRBD1 matches at 11 bases. J lost 8 bases, V lost 3 bases, and 6 bases had no gene match. There are 15 residues in the CDR3. Per germline, CDR1 MGHRA and CDR2 YSYEKL. CDR3 protein: CASSQWTGGTDEQFF. CDR3 DNA: TGCGCCAGCAGCCAGTGGACAGGGGGCACCGATGAGCAGTTCTTC.

The rearrangement links TRBV7-9 to TRBJ2-3; TRBD2 aligns across 12 bases. The germline V gene encodes CDR1 SEHNR and CDR2 FQNEAQ (reference sequence). The V segment lost 1 base and the J segment 6 bases; nucleotides outside the gene matches: 5. The CDR3 length is 16 residues. CDR3 amino acids: CASSLGLAGGHDTQYF. DNA of the CDR3: TGTGCCAGCAGCTTAGGTCTAGCGGGGGGGCACGATACGCAGTATTTT.

V and J are TRBV23-1 and TRBJ1-2; D remains unclear. Being an ORF, TRBV23-1 has a function that is uncertain. Trimming removed 3 bases from V and 7 bases from J, with 39 bases in between. The CDR3 spans 22 residues. The CDR3: CASSHFPVGIVGLRRRPAGYTF. CDR3 sequence (DNA): TGCGCCAGCAGTCATTTCCCGGTCGGAATTGTAGGTCTCCGACGGCGACCGGCTGGCTACACCTTC.

The chain has TRBV6-5 and TRBJ1-1; 11 nucleotides match TRBD1. Germline CDR1 is MNHEY and CDR2 is SVGAGI. V lost 7 bases and J lost 4; bases outside the gene matches: 2. This CDR3 region has 13 residues. In DNA, the CDR3 is TGTGCCAGCACTGGGACAGGGGGCACTGAAGCTTTCTTT. Its translation: CASTGTGGTEAFF.

J is TRBJ1-4 and V is TRBV2; no definite D call. Trimming shortened V by 8 bases and J by 8 bases, and 15 bases separated the two germline ends. Per the germline V gene, CDR1 is SNHLY and CDR2 is FYNNEI. The CDR3 runs to 13 residues. Written as DNA, the CDR3 is TGTGCCAGCCGCCTTTACAGTAGGGAAAAACTGTTTTTT. Translated: CASRLYSREKLFF.

The rearrangement links TRBV20-1 to TRBJ2-7, with D possibly TRBD2 on 5 matching bases. V was cut by 3 bases and J by 2 bases, with 17 bases left in between. CDR1 and CDR2 (germline): DFQATT, SNEGSKA (reference sequence). The CDR3 covers 15 residues. The CDR3 here is CSASSAGRGTYEQYF. CDR3 coding DNA: TGCAGTGCTAGTAGCGCAGGAAGAGGTACCTACGAGCAGTACTTC.

The rearrangement joins TRBV3-1 (or the pseudogene TRBV3-2) to TRBJ2-3; TRBD2 matches at 13 bases. With 3 bases clipped from V and 0 bases from J, the junction kept 3 bases outside the gene matches. The CDR3 runs 17 residues. Germline V gene sequence: CDR1 LGHDT, CDR2 YNNKEL (reference sequence). Here the CDR3 DNA reads TGTGCCAGCAGCCACAAACTAGCGGGGGGGAGCACAGATACGCAGTATTTT. Protein sequence: CASSHKLAGGSTDTQYF.

V and J are TRBV5-4 and TRBJ2-5, with D perhaps TRBD1 (6 bases). The CDR3 length is 13 residues. CDR1 SGHNT and CDR2 YYREEE come from the germline V gene (reference sequence). Trimming shortened V by 5 bases and J by 2 bases, and 10 bases separated the two germline ends. This chain's CDR3 is CASRPGQQETQYF. DNA of the CDR3: TGTGCCAGCAGACCCGGACAGCAAGAGACCCAGTACTTC.

The chain uses TRBV7-8 and TRBJ2-3; D uncertain. The CDR3 totals 15 residues. From germline, CDR1 is SGHVS and CDR2 FQNEAQ. V shed 5 bases and J shed 0 bases, with 12 bases lying between them. This CDR3 reads CASSPQPTSTDTQYF. The CDR3 DNA reads TGTGCCAGCAGCCCCCAACCAACTAGCACAGATACGCAGTATTTT.

This chain links TRBV7-2 with TRBJ1-5; D gene uncertain. Trimming took 0 bases from V and 0 from J, leaving 6 bases between them. The CDR3 contains 15 residues. In germline, CDR1 is SGHTA, CDR2 FQGNSA. The CDR3 spells CASSLAGYSNQPQHF. The CDR3, as DNA: TGTGCCAGCAGCTTAGCAGGATATAGCAATCAGCCCCAGCATTTT.

This chain links TRBV6-2 or TRBV6-3 with TRBJ1-1; D is undetermined. The ends were cut back, 4 bases at V and 4 bases at J, with 7 bases in the middle. The CDR3 runs to 12 residues. Germline-derived CDR1 and CDR2 are MNHEY and SVGEGT. CDR3 nucleotides: TGTGCCAGCAGTTGGTACAGCACTGAAGCTTTCTTT. It translates to CASSWYSTEAFF.

The rearrangement uses TRBV5-1 and TRBJ2-5, with unresolved D. V was trimmed by 0 bases and J by 1 base, leaving 10 bases between them. The CDR3 is 15 residues long. Looked up from germline, CDR1 is SGHRS and CDR2 is YFSETQ. The CDR3 DNA is TGCGCCAGCAGCTTGGTTCAGCCAAGCCAAGAGACCCAGTACTTC. Translated: CASSLVQPSQETQYF.

The V and J genes are TRBV6-4 and TRBJ2-1; 7 bases match TRBD2. V trimming: 2 bases; J trimming: 5 bases; junction bases outside the gene matches: 0. Germline V lookup: CDR1 MRHNA, CDR2 SNTAGT. The CDR3 contains 13 residues. The CDR3 coding sequence is TGTGCCAGCAGTGACGGGACTAACAATGAGCAGTTCTTC. It codes for CASSDGTNNEQFF.

The V and J genes are TRBV3-1 (or the pseudogene TRBV3-2) and TRBJ2-3; D is uncertain. The length of the CDR3 is 13 residues. Trimming shortened V by 3 bases and J by 2 bases, and 6 bases separated the two germline ends. CDR1 is LGHDT, CDR2 YNNKEL, per germline (reference sequence). CDR3 bases: TGTGCCAGCAGCCAGCTCAACACAGATACGCAGTATTTT. As protein: CASSQLNTDTQYF.

The CDR3 sequence: CASSSIGLYGDATNEKLFF. The DNA for the CDR3 is TGTGCCAGCAGCTCTATAGGACTCTACGGGGACGCAACTAATGAAAAACTGTTTTTT. The chain carries TRBV7-9 and TRBJ1-4; a weak D match, TRBD1 (5 bases). Germline values: CDR1 SEHNR, CDR2 FQNEAQ (reference sequence). The V end lost 4 bases, the J end lost 0 bases, and 21 bases lay between the germline ends. CDR3 size: 19 residues.

The chain recombines TRBV2 with TRBJ2-7; 11 bases agree with TRBD2. The V segment lost 8 bases and the J segment 1 base; nucleotides outside the gene matches: 4. Germline V gene sequence: CDR1 SNHLY, CDR2 FYNNEI. There are 14 residues in the CDR3. The CDR3 region is CASLTSGISYEQYF. The CDR3 nucleotides read TGTGCCAGCCTGACTAGCGGGATATCCTACGAGCAGTACTTC.

The chain links TRBV12-3 or TRBV12-4 to TRBJ2-7; D is uncertain. Between the trimmed V and J ends, which lost 3 bases and 0 bases, there was a span of 3 bases. The CDR3 covers 12 residues. For the CDR3, the DNA is TGTGCCAGCAGTTTTGTCTCCTACGAGCAGTACTTC. Translated, it gives CASSFVSYEQYF.

CDR3 sequence reads: CASSSLGGNTEAFF. The DNA for the CDR3 is TGTGCCAGCAGCTCCCTCGGGGGGAACACTGAAGCTTTCTTT. The J gene is TRBJ1-1, the V gene TRBV7-8, with D possibly being TRBD1 (5 bases). The length of the CDR3 is 14 residues. Trimming shortened V by 4 bases and J by 1 base, and 10 bases separated the two germline ends. In germline, CDR1 is SGHVS, CDR2 FQNEAQ.

This clone appeared a few times. The chain links TRBV3-1 (or the pseudogene TRBV3-2) to TRBJ2-1; 11 bases agree with TRBD2. The CDR3 has 16 residues. V gave up 3 bases and J gave up 0 bases; unmatched junction bases: 1. Per germline, CDR1 LGHDT and CDR2 YNNKEL (reference sequence). DNA for the CDR3: TGTGCCAGCAGCCAGGGACTAGCGGACTCCTACAATGAGCAGTTCTTC. Translation gives CASSQGLADSYNEQFF.

CDR3 in DNA: TGTGCCAGCAGTGTGGGCATTGGGGAGACCCAGTACTTC. Translating gives CASSVGIGETQYF. The chain has TRBV2 and TRBJ2-5, with no clear D. Germline CDR1 reads SNHLY; CDR2 reads FYNNEI. The germline V and J ends were trimmed by 4 bases and 5 bases, with 11 bases remaining between them. The CDR3 spans 13 residues.

The rearrangement joins TRBV7-2 to TRBJ1-2, with TRBD1 as a possible D gene (6 bases). Germline lookup yields CDR1 SGHTA and CDR2 FQGNSA. CDR3 length: 15 residues. V dropped 1 base and J dropped 6 bases, with 15 bases sitting between them. The CDR3 protein is CASSLGGGGPDGYTF. The CDR3 DNA reads as TGTGCCAGCAGCTTAGGGGGCGGGGGGCCCGATGGCTACACCTTC.

The rearrangement links TRBV5-6 to TRBJ2-1; 13 bases fit TRBD2. The CDR3 extends over 16 amino acids. From germline, CDR1 is SGHDT and CDR2 YYEEEE. Trimming took 0 bases from V and 9 from J; bases not matched to a gene: 6. CDR3 DNA sequence: TGTGCCAGCAGCTTGGATGGACTAGCGGGGGCTAGTGAGCAGTTCTTC. Translated: CASSLDGLAGASEQFF. Full variable domain (rest looked up from reference TRBV5-6 and TRBJ2-1): DAGVTQSPTHLIKTRGQQVTLRCSPKSGHDTVSWYQQALGQGPQFIFQYYEEEERQRGNFPDRFSGHQFPNYSSELNVNALLLGDSALYLCASSLDGLAGASEQFFGPGTRLTVL.

The chain couples TRBV5-8 to TRBJ1-5; TRBD1 is a possible D gene (6 bases). V shed 1 base and J shed 7 bases, with 9 bases lying between them. In germline, CDR1 is SGHTS, CDR2 YDEGEE. The CDR3 covers 13 residues. The CDR3 nucleotides read TGTGCCAGCAGCTTGAGGGGGGAACAGCCCCAGCATTTT. Protein sequence: CASSLRGEQPQHF. Full variable domain (rest looked up from reference TRBV5-8 and TRBJ1-5): EAGVTQSPTHLIKTRGQQATLRCSPISGHTSVYWYQQALGLGLQFLLWYDEGEERNRGNFPPRFSGRQFPNYSSELNVNALELEDSALYLCASSLRGEQPQHFGDGTRLSIL.

The chain employs TRBV4-1 and TRBJ2-3; 8 nucleotides align to TRBD1. The CDR3 has 15 amino acids. J lost 2 bases, V lost 1 base, and 2 bases had no gene match. Looked up from germline, CDR1 is MGHRA and CDR2 is YSYEKL. The CDR3 DNA follows: TGCGCCAGCAGCCAAGGGGACAGGTTCACAGATACGCAGTATTTT. Translating it yields CASSQGDRFTDTQYF.

This clone was detected once. The V call is TRBV5-1, the J call TRBJ2-3; D is perhaps TRBD1 or TRBD2 (5 bases each). Germline V lookup: CDR1 SGHRS, CDR2 YFSETQ. Trimming pared 3 bases from V and 6 bases from J, leaving 14 bases between. This CDR3 comprises 14 residues. The CDR3 DNA is TGCGCCAGCAGCTGGGACCCGCCGGGGGATACGCAGTATTTT. This gives the protein CASSWDPPGDTQYF.